The 10 T cell receptor beta chains below were found in one sample sequenced in a study of human T cells and chemical hapten exposure. Time point in this sample: patch test 2, 6 weeks after DPC sensitization. Documented treatment: therapeutic diphenylcyclopropenone sensitization with weekly scalp DPC. TCRdb used MiXCR to reprocess the RACE reads, holding one entry per CDR3 protein. This sample has roughly 94,000 distinct CDR3 sequences, with over 7.5% found just once. The sequencing here drew on whole blood, taken in connection with sensitization to the hapten diphenylcyclopropenone (DPC). Receptors originate from a woman in her forties with alopecia areata. Some clones in this sample may be carry-over from other donors' samples.

The table lists this clonotype with a few counts. The rearrangement joins TRBV28 to TRBJ2-5, with D possibly TRBD2 on 5 matching bases. V dropped 4 bases and J dropped 4 bases, with 10 bases sitting between them. This CDR3 has 13 residues. CDR1 and CDR2 from the germline V gene are MDHEN and SYDVKM. The CDR3 region is CASSWAGGETQYF. The CDR3 nucleotides read TGTGCCAGCAGTTGGGCGGGCGGAGAGACCCAGTACTTC.

This chain connects TRBV21-1 to TRBJ2-1; the D call in the table, TRBD2, was not verified against the DNA. TRBV21-1 is a known pseudogene. The CDR3 is 18 amino acids. The CDR3 nucleotides are TGTGCCAGCAGCGAGGAGGATAGCGGGAAGAACTCCTACAATGAGCAGTTCTTC. Translating gives CASSEEDSGKNSYNEQFF.

This sequence joins TRBV18 and TRBJ1-5; maybe TRBD1 (5 bases). This CDR3 is 13 amino acids long. V lost 6 bases, J lost 0 bases, and 6 bases lay in between. Per the germline V gene, CDR1 is KGHSH and CDR2 is LQKENI. The CDR3 nucleotides are TGTGCCAGCTCCGGGGGTAGCAATCAGCCCCAGCATTTT. Amino acids: CASSGGSNQPQHF.

The rearrangement links TRBV20-1 to TRBJ2-7; 10 bases are shared with TRBD2. Trimming cost V 4 bases and J 3 bases; bases outside gene matches: 6. The CDR3 extends over 14 amino acids. The germline V gene encodes CDR1 DFQATT and CDR2 SNEGSKA (reference sequence). The CDR3 is CSAIRTSGLYEQYF. The CDR3 DNA reads TGCAGTGCTATACGGACTAGCGGACTCTACGAGCAGTACTTC.

The chain links TRBV7-2 to TRBJ1-6; D is ambiguous. Germline values: CDR1 SGHTA, CDR2 FQGNSA. This CDR3 is built from 13 residues. V lost 5 bases, J lost 4 bases, and 6 bases lay in between. As DNA, the CDR3 is TGTGCCAGCAGCGCCGATTATAATTCACCCCTCCACTTT. Protein: CASSADYNSPLHF.

The CDR3 sequence: CASSKALCHPNTGELFF. CDR3 bases: TGTGCCAGCAGCAAAGCGCTTTGCCACCCGAACACCGGGGAGCTGTTTTTT. This chain joins TRBV21-1 and TRBJ2-2. TRBV21-1 is annotated as a pseudogene. This CDR3 has 17 amino acids.

At least ten counts were recorded for this clonotype. The chain employs TRBV5-1 and TRBJ2-3, with D perhaps TRBD2 (5 bases). With 7 bases removed from V and 5 bases from J, the gap between germline ends came to 14 bases. This CDR3 region has 13 residues. Germline V CDR1 and CDR2: SGHRS, YFSETQ. Here the CDR3 DNA reads TGCGCCAGCCGGCTAGCTACCGAAGATACGCAGTATTTT. Translation: CASRLATEDTQYF.

This chain links TRBV15 with TRBJ2-3; D not resolved. Trimming pared 0 bases from V and 0 bases from J, leaving 13 bases between. CDR1 is LNHNV and CDR2 is YYDKDF in the germline V gene (reference sequence). The CDR3 is 17 amino acids. CDR3 protein: CATSRDQSLTSTDTQYF. The CDR3 bases are TGTGCCACCAGCAGAGATCAGAGCCTTACTAGCACAGATACGCAGTATTTT.

As for this clonotype: A read error may explain this, as a much larger clone is one base away. CDR3 DNA sequence: TGCAGTGCTAGAGACCTCAGCGCCAGGGAGCTGTTTTTT. It is translated as CSARDLSARELFF. The chain links TRBV20-1 to TRBJ2-2; no firm D call. This CDR3 has 13 residues. Trimming pared 0 bases from V and 9 bases from J, leaving 11 bases between. From germline, CDR1 is DFQATT and CDR2 SNEGSKA (reference sequence).

Only a few counts were recorded for this clonotype. V usage is TRBV7-9 and J usage is TRBJ1-1; tentative D call: TRBD1 (5 bases). The germline V and J ends were trimmed by 5 bases and 6 bases, with 28 bases remaining between them. The CDR3 consists of 18 residues. Germline CDR1 is SEHNR and CDR2 is FQNEAQ (reference sequence). CDR3 in DNA: TGTGCCAGCAGCGAACACGGTCACGGGCGGGGCGCGTTGGCTGAAGCTTTCTTT. Its protein is CASSEHGHGRGALAEAFF.